The 28 T cell receptor beta chains given below trace back to one sample, sequenced in a study of early T cells in non-severe SARS-CoV-2 infection. MiXCR was run by TCRdb on the 5' RACE reads, yielding one entry per CDR3 protein. The table has about 29,000 distinct CDR3 sequences, roughly 5.6% seen once. The sequenced material came from whole blood. Receptors originate from an adult who was a healthcare worker with PCR-confirmed SARS-CoV-2 infection or an uninfected control (not recorded which).

This clonotype was recorded a few times. V gene TRBV19 combines with J gene TRBJ1-5, with D hard to call. Germline CDR1 LNHDA, CDR2 SQIVND (reference sequence). V lost 6 bases, J lost 0 bases, and 12 bases lay in between. The CDR3 runs 15 residues. The CDR3 protein is CASSLSPYSNQPQHF. CDR3 in DNA: TGTGCCAGTAGCTTGAGTCCTTATAGCAATCAGCCCCAGCATTTT. Full variable domain (outside the CDR3, taken from reference TRBV19 and TRBJ1-5): DGGITQSPKYLFRKEGQNVTLSCEQNLNHDAMYWYRQDPGQGLRLIYYSQIVNDFQKGDIAEGYSVSREKKESFPLTVTSAQKNPTAFYLCASSLSPYSNQPQHFGDGTRLSIL.

V usage is TRBV5-6 and J usage is TRBJ1-1; 9 bases fit TRBD1. CDR1 is SGHDT and CDR2 is YYEEEE in the germline V gene. J gave up 6 bases and V 4 bases, and 4 bases lay outside the gene matches. The CDR3 loop spans 13 amino acids. The CDR3 DNA is TGTGCCAGCAGCCGGACAGGGGTGTCTGAAGCTTTCTTT. Residues: CASSRTGVSEAFF. Full variable domain (rest looked up from reference TRBV5-6 and TRBJ1-1): DAGVTQSPTHLIKTRGQQVTLRCSPKSGHDTVSWYQQALGQGPQFIFQYYEEEERQRGNFPDRFSGHQFPNYSSELNVNALLLGDSALYLCASSRTGVSEAFFGQGTRLTVV.

In its sample, this clonotype was seen a few times. The chain has TRBV28 and TRBJ2-5; D is unresolved. Germline V gene data show CDR1 as MDHEN and CDR2 as SYDVKM. CDR3 length: 13 residues. V was pared by 6 bases and J by 5 bases, with 13 bases between. The CDR3 DNA reads as TGTGCCAGCAGGTCTAGGGCTCCCGAGACCCAGTACTTC. Translating gives CASRSRAPETQYF.

This clonotype showed up many times. The rearrangement uses TRBV19 and TRBJ2-1; TRBD2 matches 7 bases. Per germline, CDR1 LNHDA and CDR2 SQIVND (reference sequence). The V and J ends lost 3 bases and 3 bases, in that order; junction bases with no gene match: 8. The CDR3 covers 16 residues. CDR3 in amino acids: CASSIQSGTNYNEQFF. The DNA of the CDR3 is TGTGCCAGTAGTATTCAAAGCGGGACGAACTACAATGAGCAGTTCTTC.

The table lists this clonotype with many counts. The genes are TRBV10-3 and TRBJ2-1, with TRBD2 as a possible D gene (7 bases). V shed 2 bases and J shed 4 bases, with 9 bases lying between them. Germline CDR1 ENHRY, CDR2 SYGVKD. The CDR3 is made up of 14 amino acids. CDR3 sequence (DNA): TGTGCCATCAGTGAGAGGGGGGGTTACAATGAGCAGTTCTTC. Its protein is CAISERGGYNEQFF.

This clonotype was counted at least ten times. The chain employs TRBV20-1 and TRBJ2-7, with unresolved D. V gave up 3 bases and J gave up 6 bases, with 12 bases separating them. CDR1 is DFQATT and CDR2 is SNEGSKA in the germline V gene (reference sequence). The CDR3 extends over 12 amino acids. The DNA for the CDR3 is TGCAGTGCTAGGGGAAAGTTAAGCGAGCAGTACTTC. Translating it yields CSARGKLSEQYF.

This clonotype occurred many times. J is TRBJ2-7 and V is TRBV18, with 7 bases lining up with TRBD1. The CDR3 covers 13 residues. The V and J ends lost 6 bases and 3 bases, in that order; junction bases with no gene match: 5. In germline, CDR1 is KGHSH, CDR2 LQKENI. The CDR3 reads CASSEGAFYEQYF. The CDR3 DNA sequence: TGTGCCAGCTCCGAGGGGGCTTTCTACGAGCAGTACTTC.

In this sample, this clonotype turned up a few times. This chain joins TRBV6-2 or TRBV6-3 and TRBJ2-1; 8 bases match TRBD2. V lost 7 bases to trimming and J lost 5 bases; unmatched junction nucleotides: 4. The germline V gene has CDR1 MNHEY and CDR2 SVGEGT. This CDR3 comprises 13 residues. The CDR3 region is CASTRAGDNEQFF. CDR3 DNA sequence: TGTGCCAGCACTAGAGCGGGAGACAATGAGCAGTTCTTC.

This clonotype came up many times. The chain is built from TRBV6-2 or TRBV6-3 and TRBJ1-1; D is unclear. V was trimmed by 2 bases and J by 5 bases, leaving 12 bases between them. Germline values: CDR1 MNHEY, CDR2 SVGEGT. This CDR3 is 14 amino acids long. The CDR3 sequence is CASSYVPGRTEAFF. The DNA for the CDR3 is TGTGCCAGCAGTTACGTACCAGGTAGGACTGAAGCTTTCTTT.

This clonotype was detected many times. J is TRBJ1-6 and V is TRBV9, with D perhaps matching TRBD1 (6 bases). The germline gives CDR1 SGDLS, CDR2 YYNGEE. CDR3 length equals 14 residues. V gave up 5 bases and J gave up 5 bases, with 11 bases separating them. The CDR3 nucleotides read TGTGCCAGCAGTGGGGCAGGGGATAATTCACCCCTCCACTTT. It codes for CASSGAGDNSPLHF. The full variable domain, its missing parts supplied by reference TRBV9 and TRBJ1-6, is DSGVTQTPKHLITATGQRVTLRCSPRSGDLSVYWYQQSLDQGLQFLIQYYNGEERAKGNILERFSAQQFPDLHSELNLSSLELGDSALYFCASSGAGDNSPLHFGNGTRLTVT.

The V gene is TRBV4-2, the J gene TRBJ2-1; perhaps D is TRBD1 or TRBD2 (5 bases each). From germline, CDR1 is LGHNA and CDR2 YNFKEQ. The V end was cut by 1 base, the J end by 5 bases, with 6 bases between. The CDR3 spans 13 residues. Here the CDR3 reads CASSQGDHNEQFF. Here the CDR3 DNA reads TGTGCCAGCAGCCAAGGGGACCACAATGAGCAGTTCTTC.

This clonotype was seen at least ten times. This chain links TRBV29-1 with TRBJ2-7; D remains ambiguous. V was shortened by 2 bases and J by 4 bases, with 6 bases between the two germline ends. This CDR3 has 11 amino acids. Germline assignment: CDR1 SQVTM and CDR2 ANQGSEA. The CDR3 spells CSVELSYEQYF. CDR3 DNA sequence: TGCAGCGTTGAACTATCTTACGAGCAGTACTTC.

This clonotype was seen only a few times. The CDR3 reads CASSLITGNQETQYF. In DNA, the CDR3 is TGTGCCAGCAGCTTAATCACAGGCAACCAAGAGACCCAGTACTTC. V gene TRBV11-1 combines with J gene TRBJ2-5; D may be TRBD1 (5 bases). The CDR3 covers 15 residues. V was shortened by 2 bases and J by 0 bases, with 10 bases between the two germline ends. Germline V CDR1 and CDR2: SGHAT, FQDESV (reference sequence).

By share, this clonotype counts as medium-sized. This chain joins TRBV24-1 and TRBJ2-7, with D possibly being TRBD2 (6 bases). Between the trimmed V and J ends, which lost 5 bases and 10 bases, there was a span of 23 bases. The CDR3 covers 15 residues. CDR1 is KGHDR and CDR2 is SFDVKD in the germline V gene. The CDR3 loop is CATSGGTSGSPHQYF. Written as DNA, the CDR3 is TGTGCCACCAGTGGGGGGACTTCCGGTTCGCCACACCAGTACTTC.

This clonotype was counted ten times or more. The chain combines TRBV27 with TRBJ1-2; D might be TRBD1 (6 bases). The CDR3 consists of 14 residues. Germline V gene sequence: CDR1 MNHEY, CDR2 SMNVEV (reference sequence). The V gene lost 5 bases and the J gene lost 4 bases, with 14 bases spanning the gap. The CDR3 DNA reads as TGTGCCAGCAGTCCGCTTAGAGGGGGCTATGGCTACACCTTC. Protein sequence: CASSPLRGGYGYTF.

The chain couples TRBV4-1 to TRBJ2-3; a possible D gene is TRBD1 (5 bases). The CDR3 loop spans 14 amino acids. Looked up from germline, CDR1 is MGHRA and CDR2 is YSYEKL. Between the trimmed V and J ends, which lost 1 base and 0 bases, there was a span of 5 bases. CDR3 coding DNA: TGCGCCAGCAGCCAAGCAGGGAGCACAGATACGCAGTATTTT. Translated: CASSQAGSTDTQYF.

The table lists this clonotype with many counts. The V gene is TRBV27, the J gene TRBJ2-5; TRBD2 aligns across 13 bases. This CDR3 has 17 amino acids. V gave up 7 bases and J gave up 4 bases; unmatched junction bases: 12. From germline, CDR1 is MNHEY and CDR2 SMNVEV (reference sequence). The CDR3 is CASTQRGLAGVGETQYF. For the CDR3, the DNA is TGTGCCAGCACCCAGAGAGGACTAGCGGGAGTAGGAGAGACCCAGTACTTC.

This chain links TRBV7-3 with TRBJ1-2, with TRBD1 identical over 8 bases. Trimming took 1 base from V and 6 from J; bases not matched to a gene: 4. The CDR3 contains 14 residues. The germline CDR1 and CDR2 sequences are SGHTA and FQGTGA. DNA of the CDR3: TGTGCCAGCAGCTTAAACAGGGGGAGCCATGGCTACACCTTC. It is translated as CASSLNRGSHGYTF.

This clonotype occurred many times. The J gene is TRBJ2-3, the V gene TRBV6-5; D unclear. V gave up 2 bases and J gave up 2 bases, with 8 bases separating them. The CDR3 sequence is 14 residues long. The germline CDR1 and CDR2 sequences are MNHEY and SVGAGI. In nucleotides, the CDR3 is TGTGCCAGCAGTTACAATCTCCCCACAGATACGCAGTATTTT. The encoded protein is CASSYNLPTDTQYF.

This clonotype was seen ten or more times. The V gene is TRBV20-1, the J gene TRBJ2-7; D possibly corresponds to TRBD2 (5 bases). V lost 5 bases and J 6 bases, leaving 17 bases between the germline ends. This CDR3 comprises 13 residues. Germline CDR1 and CDR2: DFQATT and SNEGSKA (reference sequence). The CDR3 region is CSAPLTGLSEQYF. CDR3 DNA: TGCAGTGCTCCACTCACCGGACTCAGCGAGCAGTACTTC.

This clonotype was found many times. One junction end does not reproduce the germline sequence, and a read error may be involved. This chain links TRBV29-1 with TRBJ1-1, with 9 bases identical to TRBD1. The CDR3 spans 13 residues. Germline V gives CDR1 SQVTM, CDR2 ANQGSEA. CDR3 protein: CSVVGQGWTEVFF. CDR3 DNA: TGCAGCGTTGTGGGACAGGGATGGACTGAAGTTTTCTTT.

This clonotype was recorded at least ten times. The V call is TRBV27, the J call TRBJ2-2; the D is unclear. V was trimmed by 5 bases and J by 5 bases, leaving 9 bases between them. The CDR3 contains 13 residues. Per the germline V gene, CDR1 is MNHEY and CDR2 is SMNVEV (reference sequence). The CDR3 sequence is CASSPDFTGELFF. Here the CDR3 DNA reads TGTGCCAGCAGTCCTGACTTTACCGGGGAGCTGTTTTTT.

This clonotype came up many times. The rearrangement joins TRBV24-1 to TRBJ1-1, with D possibly being TRBD1 (6 bases). This CDR3 region has 13 residues. Between the trimmed V and J ends, which lost 4 bases and 7 bases, there was a span of 12 bases. Germline CDR1 is KGHDR and CDR2 is SFDVKD. This CDR3 is CATSEQGQIEAFF. The CDR3 nucleotides read TGTGCCACCAGTGAACAAGGACAGATTGAAGCTTTCTTT.

This clonotype was detected ten times or more. The rearrangement links TRBV20-1 to TRBJ2-1; tentatively, D is TRBD2 (6 bases). CDR1 DFQATT and CDR2 SNEGSKA come from the germline V gene (reference sequence). The CDR3 covers 14 residues. V lost 0 bases and J lost 9, with 15 bases in between. DNA of the CDR3: TGCAGTGCTAGAGATAATCGGAGGGACGGTGAGCAGTTCTTC. It specifies CSARDNRRDGEQFF.

This clonotype appeared many times. The V call is TRBV20-1, the J call TRBJ1-1; D unresolved. Trimming shortened V by 3 bases and J by 2 bases, and 10 bases separated the two germline ends. Germline-derived CDR1 and CDR2 are DFQATT and SNEGSKA (reference sequence). CDR3 length: 13 amino acids. The CDR3 spells CSASSTVNTEAFF. In nucleotides, the CDR3 is TGCAGTGCTAGCTCTACAGTAAACACTGAAGCTTTCTTT.

This clonotype was counted many times. V gene TRBV9 combines with J gene TRBJ1-6, with TRBD1 matching 7 bases. J was trimmed by 6 bases and V by 3 bases; bases with no gene match: 6. The CDR3 covers 15 residues. Germline V gene data show CDR1 as SGDLS and CDR2 as YYNGEE. For the CDR3, the DNA is TGTGCCAGCAGCGGCACAGGGGCTACTAATTCACCCCTCCACTTT. This gives the protein CASSGTGATNSPLHF.

In its sample, this clonotype was seen many times. The chain employs TRBV6-6 and TRBJ1-2, with 7 bases fitting TRBD1. Trimming removed 5 bases from V and 3 bases from J; junction bases left unmatched: 3. Germline V gene sequence: CDR1 MNHNY, CDR2 SVGAGI (reference sequence). This CDR3 is 13 amino acids long. The CDR3 reads CASSTGQYYGYTF. The DNA of the CDR3 is TGTGCCAGCAGTACGGGACAGTACTATGGCTACACCTTC.

This clonotype was found many times. This chain connects TRBV4-2 to TRBJ1-5; tentative D call: TRBD1 (6 bases). The germline V and J ends were trimmed by 4 bases and 6 bases, with 13 bases remaining between them. The CDR3 consists of 14 residues. The germline V gene has CDR1 LGHNA and CDR2 YNFKEQ. The CDR3 region is CASSPQGRGQPQHF. The CDR3 region has the DNA TGTGCCAGCAGCCCCCAGGGCAGGGGTCAGCCCCAGCATTTT.